These T cell receptor beta chains were read from a single sample in a study of T cell clones after liver transplantation. Assay used: immunoSEQ multiplex PCR; TCRdb lists only in-frame clones, some missing. Altogether approximately 100,000 clones are present, around 84% being singletons, with the ten largest covering roughly 3.1%. This specimen was CD4+ T cells from blood, taken approximately 43 months after liver transplant. These receptors all stem from a human patient who received a liver transplant. Some of the T cells may derive from the graft donor. The conserved cysteine and the conserved F or W are not part of the CDR3 here.

v_call,j_call,cdr3_aa
TRBV5-1,TRBJ2-7,ASSLRSTGVGEQY
TRBV5-6,TRBJ1-1,ASTRRRGTEAF
TRBV5-1,TRBJ1-1,ASSLGDRETGEAF
TRBV28,TRBJ1-1,ASSAIQGLNTEAF
TRBV7-8,TRBJ2-3,ASSLGLAGSADTQY
TRBV7-9,TRBJ1-1,ASSFGQWAF
TRBV18,TRBJ2-5,ASSSTDPQETQY
TRBV27,TRBJ1-5,ASSFDRPSNQPQH
TRBV18,TRBJ2-5,ASSLRKGSGTQY
TRBV15,TRBJ1-1,ATSGPRSWGEDTEAF
TRBV11-2,TRBJ2-7,ASSHGTLTYEQY
TRBV5-1,TRBJ1-1,ASSWDSREAF
TRBV6-1,TRBJ1-2,ASRREGNYGYT
TRBV4-1,TRBJ2-1,ASSQKLAGVYNEQF
TRBV11-1,TRBJ2-7,ASSFSYEQY
TRBV6-1,TRBJ2-1,ASLSWTHQQF
TRBV7-3,TRBJ2-1,ASSEQGVGEQF
TRBV6-5,TRBJ2-5,ASSIRRDRFETQY
TRBV6-1,TRBJ1-5,ASSSWGNQPQH
TRBV18,TRBJ1-2,ASSPSSRGPYGYT
TRBV28,TRBJ2-2,ASSPPFRPFLNDTGELF
TRBV4-3,TRBJ1-6,ASSPTGLGYNSPLH
TRBV9,TRBJ2-2,ASSVQGTGELF
TRBV6-1,TRBJ1-5,ASSEMGGYSNQPQH
TRBV5-6,TRBJ2-6,ASSLTDGANVLT
TRBV5-1,TRBJ2-1,ASSPGLAGYNEQF
TRBV6-1,TRBJ1-2,ASSVTGRPNYGYT
TRBV7-9,TRBJ2-2,ASSFYGGPNTGELF
TRBV27,TRBJ2-7,ASSLAERGAQY
TRBV18,TRBJ2-1,ASSPPLSSGREYNEQF
TRBV5-1,-,ASSFTDREQY
TRBV11-2,TRBJ1-5,ASSLGDRGDQPQH
TRBV19,TRBJ2-5,ASNTRGGLTKTQY
TRBV20-1,TRBJ1-2,SEADGYT
TRBV5-5,TRBJ2-3,ASSPQAGGPDTQY
TRBV5-1,TRBJ2-7,ASSLNLAYEQY
TRBV2,TRBJ1-2,ASSHPRSRGYT
TRBV14,TRBJ2-1,ASSQGLAGGNYNEQF
TRBV7-2,TRBJ1-2,ASSAGLGTNYGYT
TRBV7-9,TRBJ1-2,ASSGNPGGYGYT
TRBV6-1,TRBJ1-5,ASSPDPQLGQPQH
TRBV7-2,TRBJ1-5,ASSLWGAGNQPQH
TRBV7-2,TRBJ1-2,ASSLKTGLTGGYT
TRBV7-7,TRBJ2-7,ASRSRYTGAPEDHYEQY
TRBV19,TRBJ1-2,ASSRDRGLMDGYT
TRBV7-7,TRBJ2-2,ASSPGLGDTGELF
TRBV4-1,TRBJ1-5,ASSQWVSGVRKGQPQH
TRBV5-1,TRBJ2-6,ASSFISGANVLT
TRBV9,TRBJ1-1,ASSAIRGDTEAF
TRBV2,TRBJ1-5,ASSDGNQPQH
TRBV5-1,TRBJ1-5,ASSSRGGDQPQH
TRBV18,TRBJ2-5,ASSTSDQETQY
TRBV19,TRBJ2-1,ASSIPAAGVKANEQF
TRBV9,TRBJ2-4,ASSAGLAGAGAKNIQY
TRBV10-1,TRBJ2-1,ASSDPSTGHGEQF
TRBV18,TRBJ1-4,ASSLRRGTTNEKLF
TRBV18,TRBJ2-3,ASSPSGVYLDTQY
TRBV30,TRBJ2-2,AWRGTNTGELF
TRBV27,TRBJ1-4,ASSLRGPSLNEKLF
TRBV27,TRBJ2-7,ASSSDKVPYEQY